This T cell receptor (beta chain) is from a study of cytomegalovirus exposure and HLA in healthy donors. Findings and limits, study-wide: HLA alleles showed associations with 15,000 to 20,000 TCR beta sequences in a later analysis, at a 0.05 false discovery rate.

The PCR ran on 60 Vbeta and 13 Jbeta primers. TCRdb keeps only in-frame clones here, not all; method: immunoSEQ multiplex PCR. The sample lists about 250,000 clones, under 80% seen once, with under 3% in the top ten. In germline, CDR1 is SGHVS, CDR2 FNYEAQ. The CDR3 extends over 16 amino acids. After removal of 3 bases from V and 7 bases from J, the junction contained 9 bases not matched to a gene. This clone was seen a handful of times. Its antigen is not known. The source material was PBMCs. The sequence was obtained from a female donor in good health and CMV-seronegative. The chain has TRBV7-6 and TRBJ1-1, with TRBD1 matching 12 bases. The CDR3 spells CASSFLQGQGASEAFF. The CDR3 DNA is TGTGCCAGCAGCTTTCTCCAGGGACAGGGGGCAAGTGAAGCTTTCTTT.